One and the same sample provided the 19 T cell receptor beta chains below, sequenced in a study of blood T cell repertoires in COVID-19. Clones were sequenced by immunoSEQ multiplex PCR, and TCRdb holds only the in-frame ones, with some missing. The top ten hold 1.5% to 2% of the sample, which has over 200,000 clones, over 75% seen once. The sequencing sample was made of peripheral blood. All receptors derive from a man in his forties with active or convalescent COVID-19.

This clone came up once. The junction and the germline gene differ at one end; a read error may be behind it. The rearrangement joins TRBV28 to TRBJ1-2, with D possibly being TRBD1 (6 bases). The CDR3 runs to 17 residues. CDR1 and CDR2 from the germline V gene are MDHEN and SYDVKM. CDR3 protein: CASNLDGQKPGAYGYTF. CDR3 nucleotide sequence: TGTGCCAGCAATTTAGACGGACAGAAGCCCGGAGCCTATGGCTACACCTTC.

Notes on this clone: The same CDR3 can be traced to other DNA sequences in this sample. The chain has TRBV6-6 and TRBJ1-2; 10 nucleotides match TRBD1. Looked up from germline, CDR1 is MNHNY and CDR2 is SVGAGI (reference sequence). V was pared by 3 bases and J by 7 bases, with 8 bases of the junction left unmatched. CDR3 size: 15 residues. In nucleotides, the CDR3 is TGTGCCAGCAGTTATTCCGGGACAGGGGCGAGTGGCTACACCTTC. It encodes CASSYSGTGASGYTF.

The chain combines TRBV10-3 with TRBJ1-3; maybe TRBD1 (5 bases). The CDR3 spans 12 residues. Between the trimmed V and J ends, which lost 8 bases and 8 bases, there was a span of 13 bases. In germline, CDR1 is ENHRY, CDR2 SYGVKD. The CDR3 spells CAIGPGLDTIYF. CDR3 DNA: TGTGCCATCGGTCCAGGGTTAGACACCATATATTTT.

V and J are TRBV5-1 and TRBJ1-1; TRBD1 matches 8 bases. V gave up 1 base and J gave up 1 base; unmatched junction bases: 6. The CDR3 contains 16 residues. Germline loops: CDR1 SGHRS, CDR2 YFSETQ. In DNA, the CDR3 is TGCGCCAGCAGCTTGCATCTCAGGGGGCAGAACACTGAAGCTTTCTTT. It is translated as CASSLHLRGQNTEAFF.

V usage is TRBV5-1 and J usage is TRBJ2-7; D perhaps matches TRBD1 (7 bases). There are 14 residues in the CDR3. V shed 2 bases and J shed 5 bases, with 14 bases lying between them. The V gene's germline CDR1 is SGHRS and CDR2 YFSETQ. As DNA, the CDR3 is TGCGCCAGCAGCTTTTCCAGGGGGGCCCACGAGCAGTACTTC. It yields the protein CASSFSRGAHEQYF.

J is TRBJ2-1 and V is TRBV28; TRBD1 agrees at 8 bases. Germline CDR1 and CDR2: MDHEN and SYDVKM. This CDR3 contains 14 residues. V shed 6 bases and J 4 bases; nucleotides not matched to a gene: 5. CDR3 sequence: CASSPGTGYNEQFF. The CDR3 coding sequence is TGTGCCAGCAGCCCCGGGACAGGTTACAATGAGCAGTTCTTC.

The CDR3 reads CASSLGGRKKSYGYTF. The CDR3 bases are TGCGCCAGCAGCTTGGGAGGGAGGAAAAAGTCCTATGGCTACACCTTC. The chain has TRBV5-1 and TRBJ1-2, with no clear D. The germline CDR1 and CDR2 sequences are SGHRS and YFSETQ. This CDR3 comprises 16 residues. V was cut by 0 bases and J by 4 bases, with 16 bases left in between.

This chain connects TRBV11-2 to TRBJ1-2; TRBD1 aligns across 10 bases. Losses at the gene ends were 4 bases for V and 6 bases for J; bases not matched to a gene: 8. This CDR3 has 15 amino acids. CDR1 is SGHAT, CDR2 FQNNGV, per germline. CDR3 in DNA: TGTGCCAGCAGCTCATGGACAGGGGGTCTTGATGGCTACACCTTC. Translating it yields CASSSWTGGLDGYTF.

The chain uses TRBV27 and TRBJ2-1; TRBD2 aligns across 7 bases. Germline assignment: CDR1 MNHEY and CDR2 SMNVEV (reference sequence). V lost 0 bases, J lost 6 bases, and 5 bases stayed unmatched. CDR3 length equals 15 residues. The CDR3 loop reads CASSLSWEGANEQFF. The CDR3, as DNA: TGTGCCAGCAGTTTATCCTGGGAGGGAGCCAATGAGCAGTTCTTC.

The rearrangement joins TRBV9 to TRBJ1-2; D is unclear. This CDR3 spans 13 amino acids. V lost 0 bases, J lost 8 bases, and 11 bases lay in between. The germline V gene encodes CDR1 SGDLS and CDR2 YYNGEE. CDR3 bases: TGTGCCAGCAGCGTAGGATCTGCGGGGGGCTACACCTTC. This codes for CASSVGSAGGYTF.

This clone was recorded a few times. V gene TRBV5-1 combines with J gene TRBJ1-6; D remains ambiguous. Germline V gene sequence: CDR1 SGHRS, CDR2 YFSETQ. Trimming stripped 5 bases from V and 5 bases from J, with 8 bases between. CDR3 length: 13 amino acids. CDR3 amino acids: CASRQEDNSPLHF. CDR3 coding DNA: TGCGCCAGCAGGCAGGAGGATAATTCACCCCTCCACTTT.

The CDR3 is CASMRTGPNTEAFF. CDR3 coding DNA: TGTGCCAGCATGCGGACAGGGCCAAACACTGAAGCTTTCTTT. The V and J genes are TRBV5-5 and TRBJ1-1, with TRBD1 matching 8 bases. After removal of 6 bases from V and 2 bases from J, the junction contained 6 bases not matched to a gene. Germline assignment: CDR1 SGHKS and CDR2 YYEKEE (reference sequence). The length of the CDR3 is 14 residues.

CDR3 amino acids: CASTPDSYGYTF. The DNA for the CDR3 is TGTGCCAGTACTCCGGACAGCTATGGCTACACCTTC. The chain has TRBV19 and TRBJ1-2; D possibly corresponds to TRBD1 (6 bases). V was pared by 7 bases and J by 4 bases, with 10 bases between. The CDR3 totals 12 residues. Germline values: CDR1 LNHDA, CDR2 SQIVND (reference sequence).

This clone has a handful of counts. The V call is TRBV3-1 (or the pseudogene TRBV3-2), the J call TRBJ2-7, with 13 positions matching TRBD2. Germline CDR1 reads LGHDT; CDR2 reads YNNKEL (reference sequence). The trim removed 0 bases at V and 6 bases at J, leaving 2 bases unmatched. The CDR3 consists of 15 residues. CDR3 in DNA: TGTGCCAGCAGCCAAGAGGGACTAGCGGGATCCGAGCAGTACTTC. This translates into CASSQEGLAGSEQYF.

V is TRBV9 and J is TRBJ1-2; D might be TRBD1 (5 bases). Germline V CDR1 and CDR2: SGDLS, YYNGEE. Trimming left V 0 bases short and J 7 bases short, with 16 bases between. The CDR3 is 15 amino acids. The CDR3 region has the DNA TGTGCCAGCAGCGTAGGGGGACTTACGGGCGGTGGCTACACCTTC. Amino acids: CASSVGGLTGGGYTF. Variable domain in full (rest from reference TRBV9 and TRBJ1-2): DSGVTQTPKHLITATGQRVTLRCSPRSGDLSVYWYQQSLDQGLQFLIQYYNGEERAKGNILERFSAQQFPDLHSELNLSSLELGDSALYFCASSVGGLTGGGYTFGSGTRLTVV.

This chain connects TRBV6-5 to TRBJ1-1; tentative D call: TRBD1 (6 bases). This CDR3 comprises 14 residues. Germline CDR1 reads MNHEY; CDR2 reads SVGAGI. V lost 8 bases, J lost 4 bases, and 17 bases lay in between. The DNA of the CDR3 is TGTGCCAGCCCAAAAACAGGGAGCGGCACTGAAGCTTTCTTT. Amino acids: CASPKTGSGTEAFF.

This clone was picked up one time. The chain recombines TRBV5-1 with TRBJ2-5, with TRBD1 matching 7 bases. The trim removed 4 bases at V and 1 base at J, leaving 7 bases unmatched. The CDR3 sequence is 15 residues long. Germline V lookup: CDR1 SGHRS, CDR2 YFSETQ. The CDR3 DNA sequence: TGCGCCAGCAGCCCAGGGACAGTCCTCCAAGAGACCCAGTACTTC. Translation gives CASSPGTVLQETQYF.

The chain joins TRBV11-1 to TRBJ2-2; 7 nucleotides line up with TRBD2. With V trimmed by 5 bases and J by 6 bases, 3 bases remained unmatched. This CDR3 contains 13 residues. Per germline, CDR1 SGHAT and CDR2 FQDESV (reference sequence). The CDR3 DNA reads as TGTGCCAGCAGCCTAGGACTAGCCGGGGAGCTGTTTTTT. This gives the protein CASSLGLAGELFF.

The chain carries TRBV10-2 and TRBJ2-7, with 9 bases lining up with TRBD1. This CDR3 region has 14 residues. Germline CDR1 reads WSHSY; CDR2 reads SAAADI. Trimming removed 3 bases from V and 3 bases from J; junction bases left unmatched: 3. The CDR3 spells CASSEPGQGYEQYF. CDR3 nucleotide sequence: TGCGCCAGCAGTGAACCGGGACAGGGCTACGAGCAGTACTTC.